These 11 T cell receptor beta chains were all obtained from the same sample, sequenced in a study of T cell responses to AZD1222 COVID-19 vaccine. Here immunoSEQ multiplex PCR was the method, and the copy in TCRdb shows in-frame clones only, minus some. The top ten clones hold around 3.6% of a sample with about 140,000 clones, roughly 88% of them seen once. The sample in question was peripheral blood, obtained on day 0 of AZD1222 vaccination. Source of these receptors: an adult in good health.

The V call is TRBV7-2, the J call TRBJ1-1; D unclear. Per germline, CDR1 SGHTA and CDR2 FQGNSA. V shed 2 bases and J shed 4 bases, with 11 bases lying between them. The CDR3 loop spans 14 amino acids. The CDR3 DNA reads as TGTGCCAGCAGCTTATATGACGAGGGCACTGAAGCTTTCTTT. The encoded protein is CASSLYDEGTEAFF.

The rearrangement uses TRBV19 and TRBJ1-1, with 7 bases identical to TRBD1. Looked up from germline, CDR1 is LNHDA and CDR2 is SQIVND (reference sequence). Trimming took 7 bases from V and 4 from J; bases not matched to a gene: 6. The CDR3 contains 13 residues. The CDR3 nucleotides are TGTGCCAGTACTCCACAGGGGCCCACTGAAGCTTTCTTT. Amino acid sequence: CASTPQGPTEAFF. The whole variable domain, filled in from reference TRBV19 and TRBJ1-1, reads DGGITQSPKYLFRKEGQNVTLSCEQNLNHDAMYWYRQDPGQGLRLIYYSQIVNDFQKGDIAEGYSVSREKKESFPLTVTSAQKNPTAFYLCASTPQGPTEAFFGQGTRLTVV.

The chain employs TRBV27 and TRBJ1-4; D not certain. The CDR3 covers 14 residues. Germline values: CDR1 MNHEY, CDR2 SMNVEV (reference sequence). V was shortened by 6 bases and J by 0 bases, with 8 bases between the two germline ends. In nucleotides, the CDR3 is TGTGCCAGCAGATTTATTGCAACTAATGAAAAACTGTTTTTT. This codes for CASRFIATNEKLFF.

V is TRBV28 and J is TRBJ2-7; D not resolved. Germline-derived CDR1 and CDR2 are MDHEN and SYDVKM. The CDR3 totals 16 residues. The V and J ends lost 6 bases and 2 bases respectively, with 20 bases between them. The CDR3 here is CASSPSLVKTAYEQYF. In DNA form, the CDR3 reads TGTGCCAGCAGCCCTTCCCTAGTAAAGACCGCCTACGAGCAGTACTTC.

This rearrangement joins TRBV4-2 to TRBJ2-3; 8 bases map to TRBD2. Germline loops: CDR1 LGHNA, CDR2 YNFKEQ. The ends lost 5 bases at V and 6 bases at J; junction bases unmatched: 4. The CDR3 has 13 amino acids. The CDR3 loop is CASSGLALDTQYF. CDR3 in DNA: TGTGCCAGCAGCGGACTAGCCCTGGATACGCAGTATTTT.

This clone has a single count. This chain joins TRBV5-6 and TRBJ1-1; D gene ambiguous. Germline V gives CDR1 SGHDT, CDR2 YYEEEE. The CDR3 spans 12 residues. Trimming removed 0 bases from V and 7 bases from J, with 7 bases in between. This chain's CDR3 is CASSLDHVEAFF. The CDR3 DNA sequence: TGTGCCAGCAGCTTGGATCATGTTGAAGCTTTCTTT. Full variable domain (missing parts from reference TRBV5-6 and TRBJ1-1): DAGVTQSPTHLIKTRGQQVTLRCSPKSGHDTVSWYQQALGQGPQFIFQYYEEEERQRGNFPDRFSGHQFPNYSSELNVNALLLGDSALYLCASSLDHVEAFFGQGTRLTVV.

The chain carries TRBV5-1 and TRBJ1-2; 10 nucleotides align to TRBD1. Germline V gives CDR1 SGHRS, CDR2 YFSETQ. V dropped 4 bases and J dropped 2; count of bases not matched to a gene: 5. This CDR3 comprises 15 residues. The CDR3 sequence: CASSPRTGGNYGYTF. The CDR3 DNA reads TGCGCCAGCAGCCCCCGGACAGGGGGAAACTATGGCTACACCTTC.

This chain joins TRBV28 and TRBJ2-3; TRBD1 is a possible D gene (6 bases). Germline assignment: CDR1 MDHEN and CDR2 SYDVKM. This CDR3 spans 14 amino acids. The V gene lost 5 bases and the J gene lost 2 bases, with 11 bases spanning the gap. The CDR3 region is CASSMDRYTDTQYF. The CDR3 region has the DNA TGTGCCAGCAGTATGGACAGATACACAGATACGCAGTATTTT.

The V call is TRBV2, the J call TRBJ2-7; no firm D call. This CDR3 is built from 10 residues. Germline CDR1 SNHLY, CDR2 FYNNEI. V dropped 6 bases and J dropped 10 bases, with 10 bases sitting between them. The DNA for the CDR3 is TGTGCCAGCAGCCGGGTAGAACAGTACTTC. The encoded protein is CASSRVEQYF.

The chain joins TRBV9 to TRBJ2-1, with TRBD2 matching over 10 bases. Germline V gene sequence: CDR1 SGDLS, CDR2 YYNGEE. J was trimmed by 9 bases and V by 4 bases; bases with no gene match: 10. The CDR3 has 15 amino acids. The CDR3 here is CASSYDGLAVGEQFF. CDR3 sequence (DNA): TGTGCCAGCAGCTATGACGGACTAGCGGTTGGTGAGCAGTTCTTC. Full variable domain (missing parts from reference TRBV9 and TRBJ2-1): DSGVTQTPKHLITATGQRVTLRCSPRSGDLSVYWYQQSLDQGLQFLIQYYNGEERAKGNILERFSAQQFPDLHSELNLSSLELGDSALYFCASSYDGLAVGEQFFGPGTRLTVL.

V usage is TRBV7-2 and J usage is TRBJ2-5; tentatively, D is TRBD1 (5 bases). Germline CDR1 reads SGHTA; CDR2 reads FQGNSA. V was clipped by 0 bases and J by 1 base, with 15 bases between them. CDR3 size: 17 residues. CDR3: CASSLALAFGAQETQYF. Written as DNA, the CDR3 is TGTGCCAGCAGCTTAGCTTTGGCGTTTGGGGCCCAAGAGACCCAGTACTTC.